This TCR beta chain came from a study of CD8+ T cells in alopecia areata. This CDR3 is built from 19 residues. J lost 0 bases, V lost 3 bases, and 11 bases had no gene match. From germline, CDR1 is LNHDA and CDR2 SQIVND (reference sequence). This clone was seen a few times. Reverse transcribed after extraction, RNA yielded cDNA as the sequencing template. The method was immunoSEQ multiplex PCR; TCRdb's version includes in-frame clones alone and lacks a portion of them. The sample yields roughly 100,000 clones, approximately 58% seen once. This rearrangement joins TRBV19 to TRBJ2-6; the match to TRBD1 covers 7 bases. The sequenced material came from CD4+ T cells sorted from blood. This TCR came from a human donor in good health. CDR3 sequence reads: CASSMRDSKFYSGANVLTF. CDR3 coding DNA: TGTGCCAGTAGTATGAGGGACAGTAAGTTTTACTCTGGGGCCAACGTCCTGACTTTC. The full variable domain, rest sourced from reference TRBV19 and TRBJ2-6, is DGGITQSPKYLFRKEGQNVTLSCEQNLNHDAMYWYRQDPGQGLRLIYYSQIVNDFQKGDIAEGYSVSREKKESFPLTVTSAQKNPTAFYLCASSMRDSKFYSGANVLTFGAGSRLTVL.